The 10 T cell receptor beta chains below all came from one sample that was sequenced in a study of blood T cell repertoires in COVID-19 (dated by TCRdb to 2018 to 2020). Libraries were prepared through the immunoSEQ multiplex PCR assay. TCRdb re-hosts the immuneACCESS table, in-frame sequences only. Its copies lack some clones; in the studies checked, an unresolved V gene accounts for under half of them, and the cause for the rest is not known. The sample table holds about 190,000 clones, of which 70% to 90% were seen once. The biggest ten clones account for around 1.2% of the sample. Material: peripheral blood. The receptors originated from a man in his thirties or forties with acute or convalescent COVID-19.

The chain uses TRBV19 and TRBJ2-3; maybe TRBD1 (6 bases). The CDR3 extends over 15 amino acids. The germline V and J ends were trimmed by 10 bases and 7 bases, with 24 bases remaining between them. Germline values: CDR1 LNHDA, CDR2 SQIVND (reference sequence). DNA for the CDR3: TGTGCCACCTCCGCCACAGGGATGGGGACGAATACGCAGTATTTT. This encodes CATSATGMGTNTQYF. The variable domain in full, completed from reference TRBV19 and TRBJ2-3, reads DGGITQSPKYLFRKEGQNVTLSCEQNLNHDAMYWYRQDPGQGLRLIYYSQIVNDFQKGDIAEGYSVSREKKESFPLTVTSAQKNPTAFYLCATSATGMGTNTQYFGPGTRLTVL.

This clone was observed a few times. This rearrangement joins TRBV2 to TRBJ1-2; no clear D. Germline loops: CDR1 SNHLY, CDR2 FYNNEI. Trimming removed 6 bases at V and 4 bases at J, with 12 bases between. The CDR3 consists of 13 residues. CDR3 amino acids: CASRAAGLYGYTF. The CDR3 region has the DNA TGTGCCAGCAGGGCAGCAGGCCTCTATGGCTACACCTTC.

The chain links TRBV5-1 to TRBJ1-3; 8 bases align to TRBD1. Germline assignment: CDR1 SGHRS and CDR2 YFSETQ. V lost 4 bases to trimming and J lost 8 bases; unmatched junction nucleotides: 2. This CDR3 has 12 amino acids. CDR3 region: CASSGQGDTIYF. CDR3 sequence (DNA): TGCGCCAGCAGCGGACAGGGAGACACCATATATTTT.

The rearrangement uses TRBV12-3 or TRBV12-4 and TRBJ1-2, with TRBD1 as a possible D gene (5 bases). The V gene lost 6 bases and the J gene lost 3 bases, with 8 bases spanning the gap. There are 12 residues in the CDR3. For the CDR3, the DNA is TGTGCCAGCAGGTCAGGGCACTATGGCTACACCTTC. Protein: CASRSGHYGYTF.

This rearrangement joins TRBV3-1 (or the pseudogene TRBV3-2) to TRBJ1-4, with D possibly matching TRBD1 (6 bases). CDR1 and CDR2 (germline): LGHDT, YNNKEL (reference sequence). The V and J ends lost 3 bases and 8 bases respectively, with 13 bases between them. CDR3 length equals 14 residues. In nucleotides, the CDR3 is TGTGCCAGCAGCCACGGGGGGCTTAGGGAAAAACTGTTTTTT. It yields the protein CASSHGGLREKLFF.

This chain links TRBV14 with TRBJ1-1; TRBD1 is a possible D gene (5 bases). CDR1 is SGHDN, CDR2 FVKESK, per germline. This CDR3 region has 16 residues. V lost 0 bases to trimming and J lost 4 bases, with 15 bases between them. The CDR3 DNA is TGTGCCAGCAGCCAAGAATCGGGCAGGGTAGGCACTGAAGCTTTCTTT. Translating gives CASSQESGRVGTEAFF.

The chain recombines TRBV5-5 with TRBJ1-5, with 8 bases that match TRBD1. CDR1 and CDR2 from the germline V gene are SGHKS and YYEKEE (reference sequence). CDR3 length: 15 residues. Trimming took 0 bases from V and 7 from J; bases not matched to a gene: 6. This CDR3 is CASSLGTGTDQPQHF. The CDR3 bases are TGTGCCAGCAGCTTGGGGACAGGGACCGACCAGCCCCAGCATTTT.

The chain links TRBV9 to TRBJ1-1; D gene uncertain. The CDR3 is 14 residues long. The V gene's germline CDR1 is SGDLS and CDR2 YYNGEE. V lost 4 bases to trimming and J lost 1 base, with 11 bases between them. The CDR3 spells CASSRVPQNTEAFF. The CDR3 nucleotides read TGTGCCAGCAGCCGGGTTCCGCAGAACACTGAAGCTTTCTTT.

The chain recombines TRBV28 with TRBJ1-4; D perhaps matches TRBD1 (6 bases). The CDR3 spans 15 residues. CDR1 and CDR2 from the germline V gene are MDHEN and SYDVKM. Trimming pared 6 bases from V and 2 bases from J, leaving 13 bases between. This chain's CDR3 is CASSTTTGTNEKLFF. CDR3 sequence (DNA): TGTGCCAGCAGCACAACCACAGGGACTAATGAAAAACTGTTTTTT. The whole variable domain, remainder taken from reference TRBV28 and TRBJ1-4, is DVKVTQSSRYLVKRTGEKVFLECVQDMDHENMFWYRQDPGLGLRLIYFSYDVKMKEKGDIPEGYSVSREKKERFSLILESASTNQTSMYLCASSTTTGTNEKLFFGSGTQLSVL.

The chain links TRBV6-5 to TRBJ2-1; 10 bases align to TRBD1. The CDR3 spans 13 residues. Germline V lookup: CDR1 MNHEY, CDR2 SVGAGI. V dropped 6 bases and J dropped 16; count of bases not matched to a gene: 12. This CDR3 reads CASRGTGEFRDFF. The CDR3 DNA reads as TGTGCCAGCAGGGGGACAGGGGAGTTTCGGGATTTCTTC.